This T cell receptor beta chain derives from a study of blood T cells in healthy people across ages. The people who gave samples were healthy Caucasians from Russia, aged about 6 to 100. Sample-barcoded 5' priming and a J-beta primer mix drove a second PCR of roughly 7 to 11 cycles. MiXCR, applied by TCRdb to the 5' RACE reads, yields one record per CDR3 protein. The data show some 1 million distinct CDR3 sequences, less than 50% seen once. This clonotype was observed a handful of times. The antigen remains unidentified. V was clipped by 2 bases and J by 4 bases, with 11 bases between them. The CDR3 is 14 residues long. Germline CDR1 reads MNHEY; CDR2 reads SMNVEV (reference sequence). General study findings and limits: TCR beta diversity per million T cells fell roughly linearly with age.

This TCR was sampled from a woman in her fifties or sixties in good health. The chain couples TRBV27 to TRBJ2-5, with D possibly matching TRBD2 (6 bases). The sequencing sample was made of blood. This CDR3 is CASSLDGTPETQYF. The CDR3 nucleotides read TGTGCCAGCAGTTTAGACGGGACTCCAGAGACCCAGTACTTC.